This is a list of T cell receptor beta chains from one sample in a study of blood T cell repertoires in COVID-19. Sequencing used immunoSEQ multiplex PCR; TCRdb keeps in-frame clones, though not all of them. The table has hundreds of thousands of clones, roughly 90% seen once. The sequenced sample consisted of peripheral blood. These receptors all stem from a man younger than 35 with COVID-19, enrolled during active disease. CDR3s include the opening cysteine and the closing phenylalanine or tryptophan. A D gene is named only where the DNA matches it firmly. Only part of the rows carry a size: once, few, many, or a class if the clone is expanded.

d_gene,v_gene,len,abundance,j_gene,CDR3aa,CDR3nt
.,TRBV27,14,.,TRBJ1-2,CASSPRGGNYGYTF,TGTGCCAGCAGTCCCCGTGGCGGAAACTATGGCTACACCTTC
TRBD2,TRBV5-5,16,.,TRBJ2-1,CASSSPGLAGAHEQFF,TGTGCCAGCAGCTCACCGGGACTAGCGGGGGCCCATGAGCAGTTCTTC
TRBD1,TRBV28,13,.,TRBJ1-5,CAGGQGAFQPQHF,TGTGCCGGGGGGCAGGGGGCTTTTCAGCCCCAGCATTTT
TRBD1,TRBV4-2,16,.,TRBJ2-1,CASSRVGDRTYNEQFF,TGTGCCAGCAGCCGGGTAGGGGACAGGACGTACAATGAGCAGTTCTTC
.,TRBV4-1,15,.,TRBJ2-4,CASSQDLGGGDIQYF,TGCGCCAGCAGCCAAGATCTGGGAGGGGGAGACATTCAGTACTTC
TRBD2,TRBV7-9,16,.,TRBJ2-1,CASSPGLAGANNEQFF,TGTGCCAGCAGCCCGGGACTAGCGGGGGCAAACAATGAGCAGTTCTTC
TRBD2,TRBV5-3,13,.,TRBJ2-7,CALGSGASYEQYF,TGTGCCCTGGGTAGCGGGGCCTCCTACGAGCAGTACTTC
TRBD2,TRBV20-1,11,.,TRBJ2-1,CSAILATEQFF,TGCAGTGCTATACTAGCGACTGAGCAGTTCTTC
TRBD1,TRBV2,14,.,TRBJ2-7,CASNFGQGAHEQYF,TGTGCCAGCAATTTTGGACAGGGGGCTCACGAGCAGTACTTC
TRBD2,TRBV4-2,15,.,TRBJ2-5,CASSQGLAGQETQYF,TGTGCCAGCAGCCAAGGACTAGCGGGACAAGAGACCCAGTACTTC
.,TRBV27,14,.,TRBJ2-1,CASSLDPHYNEQFF,TGTGCCAGCAGTTTAGATCCACATTACAATGAGCAGTTCTTC
TRBD2,TRBV5-6,13,.,TRBJ2-7,CASSPGTTGEQYF,TGTGCCAGCAGCCCAGGGACTACTGGGGAGCAGTACTTC
.,TRBV7-2,17,once,TRBJ2-1,CASSLGPVSGNYNEQFF,TGTGCCAGCAGCTTAGGCCCGGTGAGCGGAAACTACAATGAGCAGTTCTTC
TRBD2,TRBV9,16,.,TRBJ2-1,CASSAHSGSSYNEQFF,TGTGCCAGCAGCGCACATAGCGGGAGCTCCTACAATGAGCAGTTCTTC
.,TRBV18,23,.,TRBJ2-3,CASSLPVRGTRRGAGTSTDTQYF,TGTGCCAGCTCACTACCGGTGAGGGGCACCCGGCGAGGCGCGGGAACTAGCACAGATACGCAGTATTTT
TRBD1,TRBV6-6,15,once,TRBJ2-7,CASSDRDRGTLEQYF,TGTGCCAGCAGTGACCGGGACAGGGGCACCCTCGAGCAGTACTTC
.,TRBV2,13,.,TRBJ2-3,CASSLDNTDTQYF,TGTGCCAGCAGTTTGGACAACACAGATACGCAGTATTTT
.,TRBV6-4,14,few,TRBJ2-2,CASSELAHTGELFF,TGTGCCAGCAGTGAGCTAGCGCACACCGGGGAGCTGTTTTTT
.,TRBV2,12,few,TRBJ2-7,CASSPGDYEQYF,TGTGCCAGCAGTCCGGGAGACTACGAGCAGTACTTC
TRBD2,TRBV7-9,17,.,TRBJ2-6,CASSPTSGSPGANVLTF,TGTGCCAGCAGCCCGACTAGCGGGAGCCCTGGGGCCAACGTCCTGACTTTC
.,TRBV11-2,14,.,TRBJ1-1,CASSLVRGSPEAFF,TGTGCCAGCAGCTTAGTAAGGGGGAGCCCTGAAGCTTTCTTT
TRBD2,TRBV29-1,12,.,TRBJ2-7,CSVGRGDYEQYF,TGCAGCGTTGGGCGGGGGGACTACGAGCAGTACTTC
.,TRBV5-1,15,.,TRBJ2-3,CASSLSGGSTDTQYF,TGCGCCAGCAGCTTGAGCGGAGGAAGCACAGATACGCAGTATTTT
.,TRBV2,15,.,TRBJ2-7,CASRSSLGAYYEQYF,TGTGCCAGCAGGTCGTCCTTGGGGGCCTACTACGAGCAGTACTTC
TRBD2,TRBV7-9,14,.,TRBJ2-7,CASSLTDGGGEQYF,TGTGCCAGCAGCTTAACGGACGGCGGGGGCGAGCAGTACTTC
.,TRBV6-5,14,.,TRBJ2-7,CASSYSSMSYEQYF,TGTGCCAGCAGTTACTCGAGCATGTCCTACGAGCAGTACTTC
.,TRBV7-6,15,.,TRBJ2-7,CASSLGQYLSYEQYF,TGTGCCAGCAGCTTAGGCCAGTACCTCTCCTACGAGCAGTACTTC
TRBD1,TRBV2,13,.,TRBJ2-5,CASARDSQETQYF,TGTGCCAGCGCCCGGGACAGTCAAGAGACCCAGTACTTC
TRBD1,TRBV5-4,13,.,TRBJ2-7,CASRRDRSYEQYF,TGTGCCAGCAGGCGGGACAGGTCCTACGAGCAGTACTTC
TRBD2,TRBV3-1/TRBV3-2,14,.,TRBJ2-5,CASRSRGGQETQYF,TGTGCCAGCAGGTCTCGGGGGGGGCAGGAGACCCAGTACTTC
.,TRBV7-9,14,.,TRBJ2-5,CASSLEVRRATQYF,TGTGCCAGCAGCTTAGAGGTTAGGCGGGCGACCCAGTACTTC
TRBD1,TRBV7-3,16,.,TRBJ2-1,CASSPGQGRADREQFF,TGTGCCAGCAGCCCCGGACAGGGGCGCGCGGATCGTGAGCAGTTCTTC
.,TRBV6-1,17,.,TRBJ1-6,CASSEFTGGSDNSPLHF,TGTGCCAGCAGTGAATTTACTGGGGGCTCGGATAATTCACCCCTCCACTTT
.,TRBV5-1,15,.,TRBJ2-5,CASRSQLGTQETQYF,TGCGCCAGCAGATCGCAGCTTGGGACTCAAGAGACCCAGTACTTC
TRBD2,TRBV2,14,.,TRBJ2-3,CALGPGLATDTQYF,TGTGCCCTCGGACCGGGACTAGCAACAGATACGCAGTATTTT
.,TRBV6-6,15,once,TRBJ2-7,CASSSPKGLAYEQYF,TGTGCCAGCAGTTCCCCCAAGGGGCTAGCCTACGAGCAGTACTTC
TRBD1,TRBV3-1/TRBV3-2,16,.,TRBJ2-5,CASSQDPAGGMETQYF,TGTGCCAGCAGCCAAGATCCCGCAGGGGGTATGGAGACCCAGTACTTC
.,TRBV11-2,14,.,TRBJ2-2,CASSAGTNTGELFF,TGTGCCAGCAGTGCAGGGACGAACACCGGGGAGCTGTTTTTT
.,TRBV6-5,14,.,TRBJ1-5,CATKNRDTNQPQHF,TGTGCCACCAAGAACCGGGACACCAATCAGCCCCAGCATTTT
TRBD2,TRBV24-1,17,.,TRBJ2-1,CATSDQRLAGPNNEQFF,TGTGCCACCAGTGACCAGAGACTAGCGGGACCCAACAATGAGCAGTTCTTC
TRBD1,TRBV19,16,.,TRBJ2-2,CASSITGTGVPGELFF,TGTGCCAGTAGTATTACCGGGACAGGTGTCCCCGGGGAGCTGTTTTTT
.,TRBV7-8,22,.,TRBJ1-5,CASEVRIPSAGGTPVYYQPQHF,TGTGCCAGCGAGGTACGGATCCCCTCGGCGGGGGGGACTCCAGTGTATTATCAGCCCCAGCATTTT
TRBD1,TRBV6-6,15,.,TRBJ1-1,CASSYSGQLNTEAFF,TGTGCCAGCAGTTACTCGGGACAGCTGAACACTGAAGCTTTCTTT
.,TRBV7-2,15,.,TRBJ1-1,CASSLGSGWGTEAFF,TGTGCCAGCAGCTTAGGGTCAGGGTGGGGCACTGAAGCTTTCTTT
.,TRBV10-3,13,.,TRBJ2-7,CAIARASSYEQYF,TGTGCCATCGCCAGGGCCAGCTCCTACGAGCAGTACTTC
.,TRBV14,12,.,TRBJ2-5,CASSQDGETQYF,TGTGCCAGCAGCCAAGATGGCGAGACCCAGTACTTC
TRBD1,TRBV5-1,14,.,TRBJ2-2,CASRTGSLVGELFF,TGCGCCAGCCGGACAGGTTCGTTAGTCGGGGAGCTGTTTTTT
.,TRBV11-2,15,.,TRBJ2-2,CASSVVALATGELFF,TGTGCCAGCAGCGTAGTAGCGTTGGCCACCGGGGAGCTGTTTTTT
.,TRBV2,16,.,TRBJ2-7,CASSDPRAGYSYEQYF,TGTGCCAGCAGTGACCCCCGGGCAGGGTACTCCTACGAGCAGTACTTC
TRBD1,TRBV18,14,.,TRBJ2-6,CASDRGSGANVLTF,TGTGCCAGCGACAGGGGCTCTGGGGCCAACGTCCTGACTTTC
.,TRBV2,16,.,TRBJ2-7,CASSDPVATTNYEQYF,TGTGCCAGCAGTGATCCCGTTGCGACTACCAACTACGAGCAGTACTTC
.,TRBV6-5,11,.,TRBJ2-7,CASRRDYEQYF,TGTGCCAGCAGAAGAGACTACGAGCAGTACTTC
.,TRBV5-4,13,.,TRBJ2-3,CASSGVNTDTQYF,TGTGCCAGCTCAGGCGTAAACACAGATACGCAGTATTTT
TRBD1,TRBV5-1,16,.,TRBJ1-2,CASSARQGQANYGYTF,TGCGCCAGCAGCGCCCGACAGGGGCAAGCTAACTATGGCTACACCTTC
TRBD2,TRBV10-1,15,.,TRBJ2-3,CASSVSGGRTDTQYF,TGCGCCAGCAGTGTGAGCGGGGGCCGCACAGATACGCAGTATTTT
TRBD1,TRBV6-6,15,.,TRBJ2-2,CASSDQGANTGELFF,TGTGCCAGCAGTGACCAGGGGGCGAACACCGGGGAGCTGTTTTTT
TRBD1,TRBV7-2,16,.,TRBJ2-1,CASSLKSGTGRNEQFF,TGTGCCAGCAGCTTGAAATCCGGGACAGGGCGGAATGAGCAGTTCTTC
TRBD2,TRBV13,19,few,TRBJ2-3,CASSQGGLAGGRGTDTQYF,TGTGCCAGCAGCCAGGGGGGACTAGCGGGAGGCAGGGGCACAGATACGCAGTATTTT
.,TRBV6-1,16,.,TRBJ2-2,CASSEPPGVNTGELFF,TGTGCCAGCAGTGAACCTCCAGGGGTAAACACCGGGGAGCTGTTTTTT
.,TRBV7-8,16,.,TRBJ2-3,CASSLVGGASTDTQYF,TGTGCCAGCAGCTTAGTGGGGGGGGCTAGCACAGATACGCAGTATTTT